These T cell receptor beta chains were read from a single sample in a study of blood T cell repertoires in COVID-19. Profiling relied on immunoSEQ multiplex PCR, and the TCRdb table lists in-frame clones only, not all of them. Of about 88,000 clones in the sample, approximately 86% were seen once. The sequenced sample consisted of peripheral blood. All receptors come from a male donor with acute or convalescent COVID-19. Both conserved end residues are trimmed from each CDR3.

CDR3aa: AWTGQGTNGYT
v_gene: TRBV30
j_gene: TRBJ1-2

CDR3aa: AWSVRAGRDNEQF
v_gene: TRBV30
j_gene: TRBJ2-1

CDR3aa: ASSESVAGDEQY
v_gene: TRBV10-1
j_gene: TRBJ2-7

CDR3aa: ASSDLSEQY
v_gene: TRBV6-1
j_gene: TRBJ2-7

CDR3aa: ASSRTGQETQY
v_gene: TRBV3-1/TRBV3-2
j_gene: TRBJ2-5

CDR3aa: AWMAGGRYEQY
v_gene: TRBV30
j_gene: TRBJ2-7

CDR3aa: ASSLYIQGEVPN
v_gene: TRBV6-2/TRBV6-3
j_gene: TRBJ1-1

CDR3aa: AISERRQENEKLF
v_gene: TRBV10-3
j_gene: TRBJ1-4

CDR3aa: ASSLGQGNTGELF
v_gene: TRBV18
j_gene: TRBJ2-2

CDR3aa: ASNLQGGETQY
v_gene: TRBV11-2
j_gene: TRBJ2-5

CDR3aa: ASSLEGGGQSYEQY
v_gene: TRBV5-5
j_gene: TRBJ2-7

CDR3aa: ASSQGQGKHEQY
v_gene: TRBV6-5
j_gene: TRBJ2-7

CDR3aa: SVDSGGQSSYNEQF
v_gene: TRBV29-1
j_gene: TRBJ2-1

CDR3aa: ASSSQVSPNTEAF
v_gene: TRBV6-2/TRBV6-3
j_gene: TRBJ1-1

CDR3aa: ASSVGQANNSPLH
v_gene: TRBV9
j_gene: TRBJ1-6

CDR3aa: ASSPKGGGTEAF
v_gene: TRBV5-1
j_gene: TRBJ1-1

CDR3aa: AWSPRGIGYEQY
v_gene: TRBV30
j_gene: TRBJ2-7

CDR3aa: ASTLRPGQPNEKLF
v_gene: TRBV28
j_gene: TRBJ1-4

CDR3aa: ASSLDSSGGVRGELF
v_gene: TRBV5-4
j_gene: TRBJ2-2

CDR3aa: ASSYGQYTEAF
v_gene: TRBV5-1
j_gene: TRBJ1-1

CDR3aa: ASSADLDREYNEQF
v_gene: TRBV9
j_gene: TRBJ2-1

CDR3aa: ASSRGGQGLSYNSPLH
v_gene: TRBV11-2
j_gene: TRBJ1-6

CDR3aa: ASSSTSGGTEAF
v_gene: TRBV6-5
j_gene: TRBJ1-1

CDR3aa: ASSRTAPNYEQY
v_gene: TRBV19
j_gene: TRBJ2-7

CDR3aa: ASSLLSGRNTIY
v_gene: TRBV6-5
j_gene: TRBJ1-3

CDR3aa: ASRADVFSNQPQH
v_gene: TRBV9
j_gene: TRBJ1-5

CDR3aa: ASSLLAAGTGELF
v_gene: TRBV7-9
j_gene: TRBJ2-2

CDR3aa: AWSGGGVATEAF
v_gene: TRBV30
j_gene: TRBJ1-1

CDR3aa: ASREQVYGYT
v_gene: TRBV2
j_gene: TRBJ1-2

CDR3aa: ASSYARDFYGYT
v_gene: TRBV6-5
j_gene: TRBJ1-2

CDR3aa: ASSSRQGLNTEAF
v_gene: TRBV5-1
j_gene: TRBJ1-1

CDR3aa: AWSVDRGSLSSNQPQH
v_gene: TRBV30
j_gene: TRBJ1-5

CDR3aa: ASSRGTSTDTQY
v_gene: TRBV6-5
j_gene: TRBJ2-3

CDR3aa: ASSLVGAEQY
v_gene: TRBV5-6
j_gene: TRBJ2-7

CDR3aa: ASSLVGGAGPQETQY
v_gene: TRBV7-2
j_gene: TRBJ2-5

CDR3aa: ATSDSYPNTGELF
v_gene: TRBV24-1
j_gene: TRBJ2-2